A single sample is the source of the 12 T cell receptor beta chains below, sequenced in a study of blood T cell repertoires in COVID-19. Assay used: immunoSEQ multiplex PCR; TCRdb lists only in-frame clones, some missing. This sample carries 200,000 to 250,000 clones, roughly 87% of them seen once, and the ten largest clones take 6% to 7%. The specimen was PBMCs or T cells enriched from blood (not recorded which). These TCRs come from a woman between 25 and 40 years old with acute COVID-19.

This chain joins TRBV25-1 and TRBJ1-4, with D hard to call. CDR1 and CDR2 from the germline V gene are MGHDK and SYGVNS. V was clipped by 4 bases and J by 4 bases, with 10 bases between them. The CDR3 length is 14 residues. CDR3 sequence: CASSAPQFNEKLFF. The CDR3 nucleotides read TGTGCCAGCAGTGCCCCACAGTTTAATGAAAAACTGTTTTTT.

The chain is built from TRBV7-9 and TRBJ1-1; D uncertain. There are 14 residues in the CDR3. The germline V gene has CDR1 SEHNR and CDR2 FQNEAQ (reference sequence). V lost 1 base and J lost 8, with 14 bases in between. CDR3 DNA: TGTGCCAGCAGCTTAGGATTCGGGAAGGGAGAAGCTTTCTTT. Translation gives CASSLGFGKGEAFF.

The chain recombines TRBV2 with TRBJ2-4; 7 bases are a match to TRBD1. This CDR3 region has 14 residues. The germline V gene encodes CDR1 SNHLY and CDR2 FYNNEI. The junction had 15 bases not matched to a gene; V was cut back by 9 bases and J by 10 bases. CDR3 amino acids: CAREGTDSRRIQYF. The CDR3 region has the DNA TGTGCCAGAGAGGGGACAGACTCTCGCAGGATTCAGTACTTC.

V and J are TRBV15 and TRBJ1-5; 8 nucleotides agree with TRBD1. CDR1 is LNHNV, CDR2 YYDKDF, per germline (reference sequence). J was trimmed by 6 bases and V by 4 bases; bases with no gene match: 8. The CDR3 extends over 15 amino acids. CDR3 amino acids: CATSTRDRYIQPQHF. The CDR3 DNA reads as TGTGCCACCAGCACCCGGGACAGGTATATTCAGCCCCAGCATTTT.

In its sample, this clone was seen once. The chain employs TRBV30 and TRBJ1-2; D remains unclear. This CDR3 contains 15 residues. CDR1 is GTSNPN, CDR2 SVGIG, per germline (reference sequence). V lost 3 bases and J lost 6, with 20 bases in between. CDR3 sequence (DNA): TGTGCCTGGAGATGGCCCCCCCGGGATAGCGATGGCTACACCTTC. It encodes CAWRWPPRDSDGYTF.

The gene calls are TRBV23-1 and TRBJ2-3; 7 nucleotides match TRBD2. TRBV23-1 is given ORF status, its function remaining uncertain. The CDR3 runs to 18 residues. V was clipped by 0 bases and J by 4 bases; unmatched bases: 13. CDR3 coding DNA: TGCGCCAGCAGTCAATCGATGGGGCTAGCGGAGGTCCCAGATACGCAGTATTTT. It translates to CASSQSMGLAEVPDTQYF.

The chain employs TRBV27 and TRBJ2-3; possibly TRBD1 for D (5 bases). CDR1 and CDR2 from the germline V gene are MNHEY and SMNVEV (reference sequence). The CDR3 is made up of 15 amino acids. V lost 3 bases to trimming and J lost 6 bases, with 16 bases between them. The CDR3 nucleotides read TGTGCCAGCAGTTTGTCGCAGGGATGGGGTGATACGCAGTATTTT. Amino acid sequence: CASSLSQGWGDTQYF.

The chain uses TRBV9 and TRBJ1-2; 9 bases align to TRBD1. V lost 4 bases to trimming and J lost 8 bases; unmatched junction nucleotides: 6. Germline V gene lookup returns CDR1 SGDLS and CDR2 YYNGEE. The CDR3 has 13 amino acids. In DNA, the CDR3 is TGTGCCAGCAGCCGGGACAGGGCTAGCGGCTACACCTTC. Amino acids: CASSRDRASGYTF. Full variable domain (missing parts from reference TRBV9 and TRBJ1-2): DSGVTQTPKHLITATGQRVTLRCSPRSGDLSVYWYQQSLDQGLQFLIQYYNGEERAKGNILERFSAQQFPDLHSELNLSSLELGDSALYFCASSRDRASGYTFGSGTRLTVV.

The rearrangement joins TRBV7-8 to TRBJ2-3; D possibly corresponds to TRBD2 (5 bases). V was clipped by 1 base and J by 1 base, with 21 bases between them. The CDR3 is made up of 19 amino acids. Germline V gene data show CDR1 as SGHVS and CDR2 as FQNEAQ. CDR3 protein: CASSLVRGWGSDRTDTQYF. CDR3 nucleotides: TGTGCCAGCAGCTTAGTCCGGGGATGGGGTAGTGACCGCACAGATACGCAGTATTTT.

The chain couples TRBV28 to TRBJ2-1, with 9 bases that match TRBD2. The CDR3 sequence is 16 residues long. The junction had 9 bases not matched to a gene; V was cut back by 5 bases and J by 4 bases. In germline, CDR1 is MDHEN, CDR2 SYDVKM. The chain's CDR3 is CASSPSTSGTYNEQFF. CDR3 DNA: TGTGCCAGCAGTCCCTCGACTAGCGGAACTTACAATGAGCAGTTCTTC.

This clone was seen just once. Written as DNA, the CDR3 is TGTGCCAGCAGCTTAGACAGGGCTGGGGAGCTGTTTTTT. Its translation: CASSLDRAGELFF. V gene TRBV7-9 combines with J gene TRBJ2-2; TRBD1 is a possible D gene (6 bases). V was clipped by 1 base and J by 8 bases, with 8 bases between them. The CDR3 sequence is 13 residues long. Germline-derived CDR1 and CDR2 are SEHNR and FQNEAQ (reference sequence).

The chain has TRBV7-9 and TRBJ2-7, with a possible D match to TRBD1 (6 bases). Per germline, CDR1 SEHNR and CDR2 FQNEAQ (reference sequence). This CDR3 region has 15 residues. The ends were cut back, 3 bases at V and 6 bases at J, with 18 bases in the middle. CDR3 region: CASSFSQVQGFEQYF. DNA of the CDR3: TGTGCCAGCAGCTTTAGTCAAGTACAGGGTTTCGAGCAGTACTTC.